The 20 T cell receptor beta chains presented below share a single source sample, sequenced in a study of T cells in Graves' hyperthyroidism and ophthalmopathy. Authors of the study amplified TCR beta CDR3 regions from RNA transcripts. A first-round RT-PCR of the TCR CDR3 used the HTBI primer set. TCRdb fed the multiplex PCR reads into MiXCR, producing one record per CDR3 protein. This table has about 180,000 distinct CDR3 sequences, about 9% appearing once. Sequencing used blood. These receptors all stem from a woman aged 18-35 years with Graves' hyperthyroidism that later progressed to Graves' ophthalmopathy.

This clonotype was counted ten times or more. The chain joins TRBV28 to TRBJ2-2; D is perhaps TRBD1 (5 bases). Trimming removed 7 bases at V and 6 bases at J, with 15 bases between. This CDR3 has 14 amino acids. Germline-derived CDR1 and CDR2 are MDHEN and SYDVKM. CDR3 region: CASTNTGVPGELFF. Written as DNA, the CDR3 is TGTGCCAGCACCAATACAGGTGTCCCCGGGGAGCTGTTTTTT.

This clonotype was seen ten or more times. This chain connects TRBV30 to TRBJ1-1; D is unresolved. This CDR3 spans 12 amino acids. Trimming shortened V by 4 bases and J by 0 bases, and 6 bases separated the two germline ends. From germline, CDR1 is GTSNPN and CDR2 SVGIG (reference sequence). CDR3 bases: TGTGCCTGGAACCCGATGAACACTGAAGCTTTCTTT. Translation gives CAWNPMNTEAFF.

This clonotype was seen repeatedly, ten times or more. V is TRBV12-3 or TRBV12-4 and J is TRBJ2-7; the D gene is possibly TRBD2 (5 bases). The CDR3 totals 14 residues. Trimming shortened V by 3 bases and J by 4 bases, and 13 bases separated the two germline ends. CDR3 amino acids: CASSFGGPGYEQYF. The CDR3 bases are TGTGCCAGCAGTTTTGGTGGACCGGGGTACGAGCAGTACTTC.

This clonotype was recorded at least ten times. The chain uses TRBV7-9 and TRBJ2-3; 8 positions match TRBD2. The CDR3 runs to 18 residues. Losses at the gene ends were 5 bases for V and 0 bases for J; bases not matched to a gene: 13. Germline CDR1 reads SEHNR; CDR2 reads FQNEAQ (reference sequence). The CDR3, as DNA: TGTGCCAGCAGCCCCTGGAGCGGGGGCCTATCTAGCACAGATACGCAGTATTTT. This encodes CASSPWSGGLSSTDTQYF.

This clonotype was observed many times. CDR3 sequence (DNA): TGTGCCAGCAGTCCCGGGACAGGGCTGATGAACACTGAAGCTTTCTTT. Encoded protein: CASSPGTGLMNTEAFF. The genes are TRBV12-3 or TRBV12-4 and TRBJ1-1; 9 bases are a match to TRBD1. CDR3 length equals 16 residues. Trimming at V came to 5 bases and at J to 0 bases, leaving 7 bases not matched to a gene.

This clonotype occurred a few times. A clone one base away is much larger, so this may be a read error. This chain connects TRBV6-2 or TRBV6-3 to TRBJ1-5, with 10 bases identical to TRBD1. The CDR3 consists of 17 residues. Germline lookup yields CDR1 MNHEY and CDR2 SVGEGT. The CDR3 nucleotides are TGTGCCAGCAGTCCTTTCGACAGGGGGCCAGGCAATCGGCCCCAGCATTTT. Translation gives CASSPFDRGPGNRPQHF.

This clonotype was counted at least ten times. The J gene is TRBJ2-1, the V gene TRBV18; 7 bases align to TRBD2. Per the germline V gene, CDR1 is KGHSH and CDR2 is LQKENI. V gave up 3 bases and J gave up 9 bases; unmatched junction bases: 5. This CDR3 comprises 13 residues. CDR3 nucleotide sequence: TGTGCCAGCTCACCCACCGGCGGGGGTGAGCAGTTCTTC. Its translation is CASSPTGGGEQFF.

Turning to this clonotype: A much larger clone differs from this one at a single base, so this may be a read error. This sequence joins TRBV20-1 and TRBJ2-3; TRBD2 agrees at 14 bases. Germline V gene sequence: CDR1 DFQATT, CDR2 SNEGSKA (reference sequence). The CDR3 runs 17 residues. The V gene end was trimmed by 3 bases and the J gene end by 8 bases; junction bases not matched to a gene: 13. The CDR3 sequence is CSARTGTSGRWRGTQYF. In DNA form, the CDR3 reads TGCAGTGCTAGGACCGGGACTAGCGGGAGATGGAGAGGTACGCAGTATTTT.

Many counts were recorded for this clonotype. This chain connects TRBV7-9 to TRBJ1-2; D is unclear. V was shortened by 4 bases and J by 2 bases, with 14 bases between the two germline ends. Germline CDR1 and CDR2: SEHNR and FQNEAQ (reference sequence). The CDR3 runs 15 residues. The CDR3 protein is CASSSPSPVNYGYTF. The CDR3 nucleotides are TGTGCCAGCAGCTCTCCATCCCCAGTAAACTATGGCTACACCTTC.

V gene TRBV11-2 combines with J gene TRBJ2-3; the match to TRBD2 covers 7 bases. V shed 0 bases and J 2 bases; nucleotides not matched to a gene: 8. Germline CDR1 and CDR2: SGHAT and FQNNGV. The length of the CDR3 is 17 residues. The DNA for the CDR3 is TGTGCCAGCAGCTTAGACCCACCAGCGGGGTTCACAGATACGCAGTATTTT. Its protein is CASSLDPPAGFTDTQYF.

This clonotype has at least ten counts. The chain uses TRBV14 and TRBJ2-3; possibly TRBD2 for D (7 bases). The V end lost 0 bases, the J end lost 0 bases, and 13 bases lay between the germline ends. The CDR3 runs 17 residues. Germline V CDR1 and CDR2: SGHDN, FVKESK. This CDR3 is CASSQELGGVSTDTQYF. The CDR3 region has the DNA TGTGCCAGCAGCCAAGAATTAGGGGGGGTGAGCACAGATACGCAGTATTTT.

The rearrangement uses TRBV13 and TRBJ1-1, with D possibly TRBD1 on 6 matching bases. Germline V gives CDR1 PRHDT, CDR2 FYEKMQ (reference sequence). Deletions cut 5 bases from V and 3 bases from J, with 16 bases between. The CDR3 runs to 15 residues. The DNA for the CDR3 is TGTGCCAGCAGCCAAACAGGGAGGGGAGACACTGAAGCTTTCTTT. It encodes CASSQTGRGDTEAFF.

This rearrangement joins TRBV5-1 to TRBJ2-5; 16 bases are a match to TRBD2. V shed 2 bases, J shed 5 bases, and the junction held 9 bases outside the gene matches. CDR3 size: 18 residues. Germline CDR1 and CDR2: SGHRS and YFSETQ. CDR3 amino acids: CASSFAPGLAGGPETQYF. DNA of the CDR3: TGCGCCAGCAGCTTCGCACCGGGACTAGCGGGAGGGCCCGAGACCCAGTACTTC.

This clonotype has a count of ten or more. V gene TRBV3-1 combines with J gene TRBJ2-7, with D perhaps matching TRBD2 (5 bases). Germline assignment: CDR1 LGHDT and CDR2 YNNKEL (reference sequence). The CDR3 is 14 amino acids. V was shortened by 4 bases and J by 3 bases, with 13 bases between the two germline ends. DNA for the CDR3: TGTGCCAGCAGCCGAACTAGAAGGGACTACGAGCAGTACTTC. This sequence encodes CASSRTRRDYEQYF.

About this clonotype itself: A much more abundant neighbour one base away suggests this may be a read error. The chain recombines TRBV20-1 with TRBJ2-5, with D tentatively TRBD2 (5 bases). The germline V and J ends were trimmed by 0 bases and 2 bases, with 10 bases remaining between them. The CDR3 extends over 14 amino acids. CDR1 and CDR2 (germline): DFQATT, SNEGSKA (reference sequence). The CDR3 DNA sequence: TGCAGTGCTAGAGAGACTGGCGGGCAAGAGACCCAGTACTTC. It is translated as CSARETGGQETQYF.

As to this clonotype: At one of its ends the junction is not consistent with the germline gene, which may arise from a read error. The V gene is TRBV25-1, the J gene TRBJ2-5; D ambiguous. The CDR3 sequence is 17 residues long. The germline CDR1 and CDR2 sequences are MGHDK and SYGVNS. The CDR3, as DNA: TGTGCCAGCAGTGGGCAGAAGTCGTTTCTCCTTCAAGAGGCCCAGTACTTC. It yields the protein CASSGQKSFLLQEAQYF.

This clonotype was seen ten or more times. CDR3: CASSPPGLTVVGNEQFF. Written as DNA, the CDR3 is TGTGCCAGCAGTCCTCCGGGTCTCACCGTGGTTGGGAATGAGCAGTTCTTC. The V gene is TRBV28, the J gene TRBJ2-1; unclear D gene. The CDR3 loop spans 17 amino acids. Germline values: CDR1 MDHEN, CDR2 SYDVKM. The ends were cut back, 5 bases at V and 7 bases at J, with 24 bases in the middle.

This clonotype has only a few counts. The rearrangement uses TRBV5-1 and TRBJ1-1, with D hard to call. Germline loops: CDR1 SGHRS, CDR2 YFSETQ. Trimming cost V 0 bases and J 0 bases, with 12 bases left between them. This CDR3 region has 16 residues. The CDR3 reads CASSLVQASMNTEAFF. The DNA of the CDR3 is TGCGCCAGCAGCTTGGTCCAGGCCAGTATGAACACTGAAGCTTTCTTT.

The chain has TRBV7-2 and TRBJ2-7; 9 nucleotides line up with TRBD2. There are 15 residues in the CDR3. Germline V gene sequence: CDR1 SGHTA, CDR2 FQGNSA. Losses at the gene ends were 3 bases for V and 1 base for J; bases not matched to a gene: 4. The CDR3: CASSFQAGGSYEQYF. As DNA, the CDR3 is TGTGCCAGCAGCTTTCAAGCGGGAGGTTCCTACGAGCAGTACTTC.

Many counts were recorded for this clonotype. The chain couples TRBV5-1 to TRBJ2-3; D not resolved. The V end lost 3 bases, the J end lost 2 bases, and 13 bases lay between the germline ends. Germline lookup yields CDR1 SGHRS and CDR2 YFSETQ. This CDR3 region has 15 residues. The CDR3 region has the DNA TGCGCCAGCAGCTCACCCCAGGTCCCCACAGATACGCAGTATTTT. This codes for CASSSPQVPTDTQYF.